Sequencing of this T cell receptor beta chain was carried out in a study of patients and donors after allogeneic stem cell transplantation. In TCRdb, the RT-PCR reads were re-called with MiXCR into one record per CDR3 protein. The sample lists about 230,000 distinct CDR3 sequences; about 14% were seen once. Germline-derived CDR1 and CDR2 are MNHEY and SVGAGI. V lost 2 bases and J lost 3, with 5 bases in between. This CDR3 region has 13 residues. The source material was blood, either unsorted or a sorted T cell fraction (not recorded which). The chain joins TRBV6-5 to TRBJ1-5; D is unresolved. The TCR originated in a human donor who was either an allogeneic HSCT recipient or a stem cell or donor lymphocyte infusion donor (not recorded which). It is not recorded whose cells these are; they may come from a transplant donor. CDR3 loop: CASSYRVNQPQHF. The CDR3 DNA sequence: TGTGCCAGCAGTTACAGGGTCAATCAGCCCCAGCATTTT.